This is a list of T cell receptor beta chains from one sample in a study of prognosis after radiotherapy for stage I lung cancer. TCRdb re-called the multiplex PCR reads through MiXCR, storing one row per CDR3 protein. The sample consists of some 15,000 distinct CDR3 sequences, around a quarter of them appearing once. The sample was PBMCs, taken before or after stereotactic body radiation therapy (not recorded which). The receptors derive from a donor over 45 with non-small cell lung cancer. Each CDR3 is given with its conserved first and last residue. The D gene is left open where the match is weak. Clone size is shown for a subset of rows, as once, few, many or a class of expanded clone.

j_call | cdr3_length | d_call | clone_size | v_call | cdr3_nt | cdr3_aa
TRBJ2-1 | 15 | TRBD2 | many | TRBV9 | TGTGCCAGCAGCGTTAGCGGGGGGGTGGGGAATGAGCAGTTCTTC | CASSVSGGVGNEQFF
TRBJ2-1 | 15 | TRBD2 | medium-sized | TRBV7-3 | TGTGCCAGCAGCTTAGTTCTAGCGGGGTATACAGGGCAGTTCTTC | CASSLVLAGYTGQFF
TRBJ2-1 | 17 | . | . | TRBV4-1 | TGCACCAGCTGCCAAGATCCCTACGGGAGCTCCTACAATGAGCAGTTCTTC | CTSCQDPYGSSYNEQFF
TRBJ2-6 | 15 | . | many | TRBV2 | TGTGCCAGCAGAGGGGACACAGCGGGGGCCAACGTCCTGACTTTC | CASRGDTAGANVLTF
TRBJ2-5 | 13 | TRBD2 | many | TRBV28 | TGTGCCAGCGTAGCGGGAGGCTGGGAGACCCAGTACTTC | CASVAGGWETQYF
TRBJ1-2 | 13 | . | many | TRBV6-1 | TGTGCCAGCACCACCCGAACACCCGGAGGCTACACCTTC | CASTTRTPGGYTF
TRBJ1-6 | 13 | . | . | TRBV19 | TGTGCCAGTATCGGCGGGAGAGACTCACCCCTCCACTTT | CASIGGRDSPLHF
TRBJ2-3 | 16 | . | many | TRBV3-1 | TGTGCCAGCAGCCAAAATCAGGGGGGGAGCACAGATACGCAGTATTTT | CASSQNQGGSTDTQYF
TRBJ1-1 | 16 | TRBD1 | many | TRBV7-6 | TGTGCCAGCAGCTCCGCCCAGGGGGGGAGGAACACTGAAGCTTTCTTT | CASSSAQGGRNTEAFF
TRBJ2-7 | 13 | . | many | TRBV2 | TGTGCCAGCCTAGGGTCTAGGAGGGCGGCCCAGTACTTC | CASLGSRRAAQYF
TRBJ2-7 | 14 | TRBD2 | . | TRBV11-2 | TGTGCCAGCCCCCGGACTAGCGGGAGGGACGAGCAGTACTTC | CASPRTSGRDEQYF
TRBJ2-7 | 15 | TRBD2 | . | TRBV6-5 | TGTGCCAGCAGTTACCAGTCCGGGACTAAGGCAGAGCAGTACTTC | CASSYQSGTKAEQYF
TRBJ2-5 | 15 | . | many | TRBV6-1 | TGTGCCAGCAGTCCTCGCGATGGTAGCCAAGAGACCCAGTACTTC | CASSPRDGSQETQYF
TRBJ1-1 | 13 | . | many | TRBV11-2 | TGTGCCAGCAGTGGGCAGCTGAACACTGAAGCTTTCTTT | CASSGQLNTEAFF